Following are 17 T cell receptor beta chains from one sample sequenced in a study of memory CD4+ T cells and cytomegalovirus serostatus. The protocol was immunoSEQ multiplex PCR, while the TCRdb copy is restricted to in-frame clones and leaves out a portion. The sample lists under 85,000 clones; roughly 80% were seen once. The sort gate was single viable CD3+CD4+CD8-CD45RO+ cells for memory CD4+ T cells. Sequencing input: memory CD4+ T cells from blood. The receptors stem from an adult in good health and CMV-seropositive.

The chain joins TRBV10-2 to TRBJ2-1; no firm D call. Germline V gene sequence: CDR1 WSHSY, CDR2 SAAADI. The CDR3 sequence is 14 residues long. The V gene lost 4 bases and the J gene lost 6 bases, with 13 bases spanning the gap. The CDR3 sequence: CASSGAGSGNEQFF. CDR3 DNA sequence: TGCGCCAGCAGTGGAGCTGGGTCGGGCAATGAGCAGTTCTTC.

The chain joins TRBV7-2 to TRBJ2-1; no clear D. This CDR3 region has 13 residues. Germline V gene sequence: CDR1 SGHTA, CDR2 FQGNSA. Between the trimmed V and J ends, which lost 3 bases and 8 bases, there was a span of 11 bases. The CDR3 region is CASSLAVDYEQFF. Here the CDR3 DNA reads TGTGCCAGCAGCTTGGCGGTAGATTATGAGCAGTTCTTC.

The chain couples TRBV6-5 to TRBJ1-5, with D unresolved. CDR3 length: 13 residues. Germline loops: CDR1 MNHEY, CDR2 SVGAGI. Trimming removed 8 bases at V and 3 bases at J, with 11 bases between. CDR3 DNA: TGTGCCAGCGGTCGCACGGTCAATCAGCCCCAGCATTTT. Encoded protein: CASGRTVNQPQHF.

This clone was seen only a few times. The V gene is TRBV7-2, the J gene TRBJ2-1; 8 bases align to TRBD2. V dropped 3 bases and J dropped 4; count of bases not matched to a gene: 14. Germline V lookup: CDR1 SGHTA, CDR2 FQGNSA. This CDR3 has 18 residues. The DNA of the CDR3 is TGTGCCAGCAGCTTGGGGAGCGGGAGCGGCGGGGGGTACAATGAGCAGTTCTTC. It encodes CASSLGSGSGGGYNEQFF.

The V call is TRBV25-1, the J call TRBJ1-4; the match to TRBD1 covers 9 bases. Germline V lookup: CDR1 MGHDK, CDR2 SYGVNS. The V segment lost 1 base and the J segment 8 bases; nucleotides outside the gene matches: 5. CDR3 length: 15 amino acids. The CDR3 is CASSESQGAGEKLFF. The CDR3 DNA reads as TGTGCCAGCAGTGAATCACAGGGGGCTGGGGAAAAACTGTTTTTT.

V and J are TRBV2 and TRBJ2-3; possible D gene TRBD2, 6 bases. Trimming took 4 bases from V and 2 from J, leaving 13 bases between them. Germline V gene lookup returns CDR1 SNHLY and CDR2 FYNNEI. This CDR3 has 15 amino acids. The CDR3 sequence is CASSVQRAITDTQYF. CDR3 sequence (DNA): TGTGCCAGCAGTGTCCAGCGGGCGATCACAGATACGCAGTATTTT.

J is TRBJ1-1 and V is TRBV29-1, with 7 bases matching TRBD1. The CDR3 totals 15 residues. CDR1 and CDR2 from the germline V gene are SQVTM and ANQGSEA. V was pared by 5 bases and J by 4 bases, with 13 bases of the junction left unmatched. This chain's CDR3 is CSVLWRQGWVTEAFF. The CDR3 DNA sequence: TGCAGCGTTTTATGGCGACAGGGTTGGGTCACTGAAGCTTTCTTT. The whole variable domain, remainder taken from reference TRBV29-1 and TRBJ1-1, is SAVISQKPSRDICQRGTSLTIQCQVDSQVTMMFWYRQQPGQSLTLIATANQGSEATYESGFVIDKFPISRPNLTFSTLTVSNMSPEDSSIYLCSVLWRQGWVTEAFFGQGTRLTVV.

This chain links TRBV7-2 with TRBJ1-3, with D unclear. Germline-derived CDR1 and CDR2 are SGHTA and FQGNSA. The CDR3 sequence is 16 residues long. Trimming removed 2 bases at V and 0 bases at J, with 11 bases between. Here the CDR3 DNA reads TGTGCCAGCAGCTTATTTTCAGGAAACTCTGGAAACACCATATATTTT. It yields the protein CASSLFSGNSGNTIYF.

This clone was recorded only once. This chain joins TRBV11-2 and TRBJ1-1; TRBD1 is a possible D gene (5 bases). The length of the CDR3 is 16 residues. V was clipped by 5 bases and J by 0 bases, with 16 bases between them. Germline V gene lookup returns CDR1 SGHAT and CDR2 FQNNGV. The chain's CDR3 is CASSPPGGGMNTEAFF. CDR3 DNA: TGTGCCAGCAGCCCTCCTGGGGGGGGTATGAACACTGAAGCTTTCTTT.

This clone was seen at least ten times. Here the CDR3 DNA reads TGTGCCAGCAGCCAGTGGGACAGCGACTATGGCTACACCTTC. It yields the protein CASSQWDSDYGYTF. The chain employs TRBV7-9 and TRBJ1-2; 7 bases line up with TRBD1. Germline CDR1 and CDR2: SEHNR and FQNEAQ (reference sequence). J gave up 3 bases and V 5 bases, and 6 bases lay outside the gene matches. This CDR3 has 14 residues.

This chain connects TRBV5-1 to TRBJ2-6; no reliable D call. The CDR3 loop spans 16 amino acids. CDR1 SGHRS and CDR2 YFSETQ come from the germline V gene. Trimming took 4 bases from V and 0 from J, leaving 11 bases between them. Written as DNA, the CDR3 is TGCGCCAGCAGCCCACCTGGCGACTCTGGGGCCAACGTCCTGACTTTC. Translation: CASSPPGDSGANVLTF.

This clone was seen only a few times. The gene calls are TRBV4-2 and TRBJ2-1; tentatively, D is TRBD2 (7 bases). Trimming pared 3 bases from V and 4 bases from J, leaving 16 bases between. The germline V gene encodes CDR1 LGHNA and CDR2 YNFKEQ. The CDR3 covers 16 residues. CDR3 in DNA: TGTGCCAGCAGCCAGGGGGGGGCGGGGCGATACAATGAGCAGTTCTTC. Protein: CASSQGGAGRYNEQFF.

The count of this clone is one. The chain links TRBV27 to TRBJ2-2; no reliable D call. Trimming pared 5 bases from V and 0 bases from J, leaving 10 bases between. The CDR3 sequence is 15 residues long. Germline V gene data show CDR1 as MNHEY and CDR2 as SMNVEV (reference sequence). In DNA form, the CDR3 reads TGTGCCAGCAGTATACAGTTCGCGAACACCGGGGAGCTGTTTTTT. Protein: CASSIQFANTGELFF.

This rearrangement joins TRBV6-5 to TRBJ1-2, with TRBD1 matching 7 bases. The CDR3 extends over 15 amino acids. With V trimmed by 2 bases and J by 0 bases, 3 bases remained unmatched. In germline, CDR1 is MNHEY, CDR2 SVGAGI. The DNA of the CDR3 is TGTGCCAGCAGTTACCCCCAGGGGGCTAACTATGGCTACACCTTC. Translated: CASSYPQGANYGYTF.

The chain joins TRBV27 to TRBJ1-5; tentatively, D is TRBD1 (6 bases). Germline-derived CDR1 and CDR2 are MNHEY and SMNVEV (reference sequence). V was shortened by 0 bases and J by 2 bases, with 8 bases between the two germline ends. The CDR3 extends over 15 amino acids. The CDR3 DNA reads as TGTGCCAGCAGTTTATCTTCAGGGGGCAATCAGCCCCAGCATTTT. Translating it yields CASSLSSGGNQPQHF.

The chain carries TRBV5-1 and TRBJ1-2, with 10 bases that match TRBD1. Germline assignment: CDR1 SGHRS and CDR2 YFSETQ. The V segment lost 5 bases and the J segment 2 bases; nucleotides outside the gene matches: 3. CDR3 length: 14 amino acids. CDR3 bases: TGCGCCAGCAGTAGGGACAGGGGAAACTATGGCTACACCTTC. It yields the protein CASSRDRGNYGYTF.

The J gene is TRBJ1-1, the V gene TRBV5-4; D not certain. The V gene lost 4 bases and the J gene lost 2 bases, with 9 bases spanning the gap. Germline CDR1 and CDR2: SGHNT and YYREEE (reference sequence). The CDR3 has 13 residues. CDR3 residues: CASSTGLNTEAFF. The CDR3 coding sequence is TGTGCCAGCAGCACGGGCCTAAACACTGAAGCTTTCTTT.